The subject of this entry is one T cell receptor beta chain. Germline V CDR1 and CDR2: SNHLY, FYNNEI. The CDR3 sequence is 16 residues long. Trimming took off 8 bases at V and 2 bases at J, with 18 bases between the two ends. The entry originates in a study of T cell responses to AZD1222 COVID-19 vaccine. Profiling relied on immunoSEQ multiplex PCR, and the TCRdb table lists in-frame clones only, not all of them. The data show 95,000 to 150,000 clones, roughly 82% seen once. Source: peripheral blood, taken 28 days after the second AZD1222 dose. The TCR originated in an adult who received the AZD1222 COVID-19 vaccine. The chain is built from TRBV2 and TRBJ2-2; the D gene is possibly TRBD2 (6 bases). CDR3 nucleotide sequence: TGTGCCAGCTGTTTGGTGGACGGACTAAACACCGGGGAGCTGTTTTTT. Its translation: CASCLVDGLNTGELFF.